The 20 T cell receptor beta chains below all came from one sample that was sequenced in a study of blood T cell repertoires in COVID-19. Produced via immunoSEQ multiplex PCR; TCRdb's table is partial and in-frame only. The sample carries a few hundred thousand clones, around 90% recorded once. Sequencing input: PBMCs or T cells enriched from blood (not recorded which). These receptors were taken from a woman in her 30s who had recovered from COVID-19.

CDR3 region: CASSVGTGVNQPQHF. In nucleotides, the CDR3 is TGTGCCAGCAGCGTAGGAACGGGGGTCAATCAGCCCCAGCATTTT. The genes are TRBV9 and TRBJ1-5; possibly TRBD1 for D (5 bases). V was clipped by 0 bases and J by 3 bases, with 10 bases between them. Germline CDR1 SGDLS, CDR2 YYNGEE. This CDR3 has 15 amino acids.

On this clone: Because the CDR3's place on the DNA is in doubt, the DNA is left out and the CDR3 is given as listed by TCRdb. The CDR3 reads CASRLRTGVGRGTNYGYTF. The V call is TRBV12-2, the J call TRBJ1-2; the table calls TRBD1, which could not be checked here. TRBV12-2 is termed a pseudogene. The CDR3 contains 19 residues when both ends are counted.

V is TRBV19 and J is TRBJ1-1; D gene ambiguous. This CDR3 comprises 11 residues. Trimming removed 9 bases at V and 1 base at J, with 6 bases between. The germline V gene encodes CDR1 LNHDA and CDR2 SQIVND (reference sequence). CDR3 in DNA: TGTGCCAGCACCAGGAACACTGAAGCTTTCTTT. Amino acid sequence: CASTRNTEAFF.

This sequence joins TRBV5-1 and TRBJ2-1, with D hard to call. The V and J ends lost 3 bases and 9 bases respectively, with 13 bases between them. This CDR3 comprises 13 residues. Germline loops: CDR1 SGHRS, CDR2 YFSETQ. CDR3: CASSSRSSTEQFF. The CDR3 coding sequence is TGCGCCAGCAGCTCCCGGAGTAGCACTGAGCAGTTCTTC. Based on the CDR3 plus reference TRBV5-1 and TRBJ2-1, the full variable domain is KAGVTQTPRYLIKTRGQQVTLSCSPISGHRSVSWYQQTPGQGLQFLFEYFSETQRNKGNFPGRFSGRQFSNSRSEMNVSTLELGDSALYLCASSSRSSTEQFFGPGTRLTVL.

The CDR3 nucleotides are TGCGCCAGCAGCTTGGTCTTTATCGGGACAGGAGACCTCTACAATGAGCAGTTCTTC. Translating it yields CASSLVFIGTGDLYNEQFF. The chain is built from TRBV5-1 and TRBJ2-1; 8 nucleotides match TRBD1. Germline trimming cut 0 bases from V and 3 bases from J; bases unmatched to any gene: 14. This CDR3 comprises 19 residues. CDR1 SGHRS and CDR2 YFSETQ come from the germline V gene.

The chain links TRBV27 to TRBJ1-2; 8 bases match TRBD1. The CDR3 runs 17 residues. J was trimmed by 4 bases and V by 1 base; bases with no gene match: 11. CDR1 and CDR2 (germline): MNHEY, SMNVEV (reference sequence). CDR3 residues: CASSLWAGGLSIYGYTF. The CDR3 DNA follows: TGTGCCAGCAGTTTATGGGCAGGGGGCTTATCAATCTATGGCTACACCTTC.

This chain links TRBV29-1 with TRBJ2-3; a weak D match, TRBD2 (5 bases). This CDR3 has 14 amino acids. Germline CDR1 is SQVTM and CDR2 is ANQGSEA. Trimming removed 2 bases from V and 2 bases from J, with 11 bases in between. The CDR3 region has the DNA TGCAGCGTTGAAACCGCTAGCTACACAGATACGCAGTATTTT. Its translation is CSVETASYTDTQYF.

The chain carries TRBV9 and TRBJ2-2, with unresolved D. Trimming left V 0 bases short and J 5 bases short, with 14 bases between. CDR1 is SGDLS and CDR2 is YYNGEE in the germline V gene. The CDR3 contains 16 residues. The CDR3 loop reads CASSVASALWTGELFF. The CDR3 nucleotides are TGTGCCAGCAGCGTAGCTTCCGCGCTTTGGACCGGGGAGCTGTTTTTT. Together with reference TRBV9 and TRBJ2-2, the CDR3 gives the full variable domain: DSGVTQTPKHLITATGQRVTLRCSPRSGDLSVYWYQQSLDQGLQFLIQYYNGEERAKGNILERFSAQQFPDLHSELNLSSLELGDSALYFCASSVASALWTGELFFGEGSRLTVL.

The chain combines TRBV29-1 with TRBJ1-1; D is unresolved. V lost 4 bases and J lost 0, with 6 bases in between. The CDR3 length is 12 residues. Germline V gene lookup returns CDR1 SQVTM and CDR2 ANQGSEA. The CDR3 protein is CSVGFMNTEAFF. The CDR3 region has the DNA TGCAGCGTTGGTTTTATGAACACTGAAGCTTTCTTT.

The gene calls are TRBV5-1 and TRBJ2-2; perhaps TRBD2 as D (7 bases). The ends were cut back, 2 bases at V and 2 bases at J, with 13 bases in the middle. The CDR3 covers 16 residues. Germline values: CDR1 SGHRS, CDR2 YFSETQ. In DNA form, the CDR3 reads TGCGCCAGCAGCTTCTTGCGGGGGCGAAACACCGGGGAGCTGTTTTTT. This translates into CASSFLRGRNTGELFF.

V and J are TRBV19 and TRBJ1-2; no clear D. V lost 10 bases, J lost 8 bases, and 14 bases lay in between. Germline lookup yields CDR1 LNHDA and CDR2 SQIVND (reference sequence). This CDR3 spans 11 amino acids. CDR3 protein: CATLVGDGYTF. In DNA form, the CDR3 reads TGTGCCACCCTAGTCGGTGACGGCTACACCTTC.

CDR3 sequence (DNA): TGTGCCAGCAGTTACTCAGAGAGCCGCTCTGGAAACACCATATATTTT. This gives the protein CASSYSESRSGNTIYF. J is TRBJ1-3 and V is TRBV6-2 or TRBV6-3, with unresolved D. CDR1 and CDR2 from the germline V gene are MNHEY and SVGEGT. V was cut by 0 bases and J by 0 bases, with 9 bases left in between. The CDR3 totals 16 residues.

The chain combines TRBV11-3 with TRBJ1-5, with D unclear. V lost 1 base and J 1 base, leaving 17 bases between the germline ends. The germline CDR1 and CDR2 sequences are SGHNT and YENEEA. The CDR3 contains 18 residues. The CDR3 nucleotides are TGTGCCAGCAGCTTAGTCAAAGCGGACCAGATGAGCAATCAGCCCCAGCATTTT. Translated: CASSLVKADQMSNQPQHF.

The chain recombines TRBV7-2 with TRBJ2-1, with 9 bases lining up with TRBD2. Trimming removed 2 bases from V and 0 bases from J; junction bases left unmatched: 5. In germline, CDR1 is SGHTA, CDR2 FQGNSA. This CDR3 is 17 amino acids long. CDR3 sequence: CASSLIPSGNSYNEQFF. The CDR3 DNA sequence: TGTGCCAGCAGCTTAATCCCTAGCGGGAACTCCTACAATGAGCAGTTCTTC.

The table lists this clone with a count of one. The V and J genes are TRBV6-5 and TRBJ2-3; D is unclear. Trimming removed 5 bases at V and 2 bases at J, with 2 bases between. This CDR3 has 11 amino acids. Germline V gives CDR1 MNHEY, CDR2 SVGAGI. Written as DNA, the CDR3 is TGTGCCAGCAGTCACACAGATACGCAGTATTTT. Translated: CASSHTDTQYF.

CDR3 in amino acids: CASSLGSPQETQYF. The CDR3 DNA reads as TGCGCCAGCAGCTTAGGGAGTCCCCAAGAGACCCAGTACTTC. The V and J genes are TRBV5-1 and TRBJ2-5; maybe TRBD2 (5 bases). V lost 2 bases and J lost 1, with 9 bases in between. CDR1 SGHRS and CDR2 YFSETQ come from the germline V gene. The CDR3 covers 14 residues.

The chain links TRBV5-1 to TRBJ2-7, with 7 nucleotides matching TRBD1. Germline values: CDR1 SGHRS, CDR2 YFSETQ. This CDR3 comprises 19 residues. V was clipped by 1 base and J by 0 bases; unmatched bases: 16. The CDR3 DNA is TGCGCCAGCAGCTTGAGGTCCGCCAGGGGGACGGCAAGCTCCTACGAGCAGTACTTC. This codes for CASSLRSARGTASSYEQYF.

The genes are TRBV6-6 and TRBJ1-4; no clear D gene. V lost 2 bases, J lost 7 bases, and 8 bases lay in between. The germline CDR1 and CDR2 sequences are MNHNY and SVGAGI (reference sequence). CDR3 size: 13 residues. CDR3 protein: CASSYRPGEKLFF. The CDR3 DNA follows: TGTGCCAGCAGTTACAGACCGGGTGAAAAACTGTTTTTT.

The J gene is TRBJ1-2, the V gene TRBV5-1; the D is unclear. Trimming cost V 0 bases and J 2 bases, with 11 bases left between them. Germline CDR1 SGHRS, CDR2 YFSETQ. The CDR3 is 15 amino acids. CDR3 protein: CASSLDWRGNYGYTF. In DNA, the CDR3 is TGCGCCAGCAGCTTGGATTGGAGAGGCAACTATGGCTACACCTTC.

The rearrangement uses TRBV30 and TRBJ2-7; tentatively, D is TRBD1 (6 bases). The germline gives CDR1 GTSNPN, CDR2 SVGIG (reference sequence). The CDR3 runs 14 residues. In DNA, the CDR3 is TGTGCTTGCTCCGAGACAGGAAGTCTCTACGAGCAGTACTTC. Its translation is CACSETGSLYEQYF.